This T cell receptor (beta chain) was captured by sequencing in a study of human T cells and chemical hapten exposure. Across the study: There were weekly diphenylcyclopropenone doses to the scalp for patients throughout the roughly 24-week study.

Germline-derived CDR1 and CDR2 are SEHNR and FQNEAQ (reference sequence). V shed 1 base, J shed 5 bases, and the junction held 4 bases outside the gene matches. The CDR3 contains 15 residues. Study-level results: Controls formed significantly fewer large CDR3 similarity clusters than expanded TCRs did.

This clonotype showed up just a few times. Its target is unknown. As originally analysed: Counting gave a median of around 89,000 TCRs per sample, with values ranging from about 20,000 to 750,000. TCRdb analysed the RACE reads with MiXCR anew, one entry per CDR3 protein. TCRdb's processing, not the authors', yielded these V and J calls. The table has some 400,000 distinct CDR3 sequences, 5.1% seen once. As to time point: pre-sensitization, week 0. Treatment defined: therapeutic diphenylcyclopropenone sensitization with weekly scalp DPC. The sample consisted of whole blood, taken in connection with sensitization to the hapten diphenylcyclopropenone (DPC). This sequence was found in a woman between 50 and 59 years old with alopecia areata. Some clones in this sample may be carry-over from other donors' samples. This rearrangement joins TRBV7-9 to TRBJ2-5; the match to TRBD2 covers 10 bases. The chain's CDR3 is CASSLEREGPETQYF. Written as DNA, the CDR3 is TGTGCCAGCAGCTTAGAGCGGGAGGGCCCGGAGACCCAGTACTTC.